The entry below describes one T cell receptor (beta chain). The CDR3 runs to 13 residues. In germline, CDR1 is MNHEY, CDR2 SMNVEV (reference sequence). V lost 3 bases and J lost 4, with 9 bases in between. These data come from a study of T cell changes during pregnancy in multiple sclerosis. Generated by immunoSEQ multiplex PCR, the TCRdb table keeps only in-frame clones and is missing some. The sample has some 44,000 clones; 85% to 95% are singletons. The sample here was CD4+ T cells from peripheral blood mononuclear cells, taken in the third trimester of pregnancy. The receptor was derived from a female donor with multiple sclerosis, enrolled in a pregnancy study. V gene TRBV27 combines with J gene TRBJ1-1; D not resolved. The DNA of the CDR3 is TGTGCCAGCAGTTTTAGGGAGGGCACTGAAGCTTTCTTT. Residues: CASSFREGTEAFF.